The 27 T cell receptor beta chains listed next were all sequenced from one sample in a study of shared clonotypes between healthy human individuals. Clones were sequenced by immunoSEQ multiplex PCR, and TCRdb holds only the in-frame ones, with some missing. The table records fewer than 2.5 million clones, roughly 93% of them present only once. The source material was naive CD4+ T cells from PBMCs. Stated subset: CD45RA+ positively selected. The source is a man aged 18-30 years in good health. Some clones in this sample may be carry-over from other donors' samples.

The chain couples TRBV6-5 to TRBJ2-7, with D uncertain. The CDR3 has 14 amino acids. V was trimmed by 6 bases and J by 0 bases, leaving 12 bases between them. CDR1 is MNHEY and CDR2 is SVGAGI in the germline V gene. The CDR3 DNA follows: TGTGCCAGCAGGAGACTGGAGAGCTCCTACGAGCAGTACTTC. Residues: CASRRLESSYEQYF.

This rearrangement joins TRBV5-4 to TRBJ2-3; 10 bases fit TRBD2. V gave up 4 bases and J gave up 3 bases; unmatched junction bases: 8. The germline V gene encodes CDR1 SGHNT and CDR2 YYREEE (reference sequence). This CDR3 has 16 amino acids. The CDR3 nucleotides read TGTGCCAGCAGCGGGCTGCAGCGGGGGGGGACAGATACGCAGTATTTT. This codes for CASSGLQRGGTDTQYF. Drawing the rest from reference TRBV5-4 and TRBJ2-3, the complete variable domain is ETGVTQSPTHLIKTRGQQVTLRCSSQSGHNTVSWYQQALGQGPQFIFQYYREEENGRGNFPPRFSGLQFPNYSSELNVNALELDDSALYLCASSGLQRGGTDTQYFGPGTRLTVL.

Only a few counts were recorded for this clone. The chain uses TRBV5-1 and TRBJ1-4, with unresolved D. Trimming removed 4 bases from V and 0 bases from J, with 10 bases in between. This CDR3 is 15 amino acids long. CDR1 and CDR2 from the germline V gene are SGHRS and YFSETQ. The CDR3 DNA is TGCGCCAGCAGCCGGGAGTCCGCAACTAATGAAAAACTGTTTTTT. It specifies CASSRESATNEKLFF.

This clone was recorded once. V is TRBV4-3 and J is TRBJ1-4; D is unclear. Germline V gene sequence: CDR1 LGHNA, CDR2 YSLEER. CDR3 size: 13 residues. Between the trimmed V and J ends, which lost 2 bases and 5 bases, there was a span of 6 bases. This CDR3 reads CASSQQDNEKLFF. CDR3 nucleotides: TGCGCCAGCAGCCAACAGGACAATGAAAAACTGTTTTTT.

A single count supports this clone. This chain joins TRBV7-3 and TRBJ2-3, with D uncertain. Trimming removed 3 bases from V and 8 bases from J, with 18 bases in between. Germline V gene sequence: CDR1 SGHTA, CDR2 FQGTGA. The CDR3 loop spans 15 amino acids. The CDR3 loop is CASSFNPSVGSTQYF. CDR3 nucleotide sequence: TGTGCCAGCAGCTTCAATCCCAGTGTGGGCTCTACGCAGTATTTT.

The chain employs TRBV29-1 and TRBJ2-1; 7 bases fit TRBD1. This CDR3 comprises 13 residues. CDR1 and CDR2 from the germline V gene are SQVTM and ANQGSEA. The V segment lost 3 bases and the J segment 7 bases; nucleotides outside the gene matches: 6. The CDR3 protein is CSVDRGKRNEQFF. CDR3 coding DNA: TGCAGCGTTGACAGGGGGAAACGAAATGAGCAGTTCTTC.

The chain recombines TRBV5-1 with TRBJ1-2; 8 nucleotides line up with TRBD1. Germline CDR1 and CDR2: SGHRS and YFSETQ. This CDR3 contains 15 residues. V shed 2 bases, J shed 4 bases, and the junction held 7 bases outside the gene matches. The CDR3, as DNA: TGCGCCAGCAGCTTTCAGCCAGGGGGCAGCTATGGCTACACCTTC. Protein product: CASSFQPGGSYGYTF.

This chain links TRBV28 with TRBJ2-3; 7 nucleotides agree with TRBD2. Trimming at V came to 4 bases and at J to 3 bases, leaving 7 bases not matched to a gene. The CDR3 is 15 residues long. Germline CDR1 MDHEN, CDR2 SYDVKM. CDR3 sequence (DNA): TGTGCCAGCAGTTCTCCCCGGCGGGAGACAGATACGCAGTATTTT. The encoded protein is CASSSPRRETDTQYF.

With respect to this clone: This same CDR3 is encoded by further DNA sequences in the sample. This chain joins TRBV5-4 and TRBJ2-1; 10 nucleotides agree with TRBD2. Germline values: CDR1 SGHNT, CDR2 YYREEE (reference sequence). The CDR3 runs 15 residues. Losses at the gene ends were 0 bases for V and 5 bases for J; bases not matched to a gene: 2. The CDR3 is CASSLGLAGDNEQFF. The CDR3 coding sequence is TGTGCCAGCAGCTTGGGGCTAGCGGGAGACAATGAGCAGTTCTTC.

The chain has TRBV14 and TRBJ2-6; D may be TRBD2 (7 bases). The CDR3 contains 17 residues. Germline V gene lookup returns CDR1 SGHDN and CDR2 FVKESK. The V end lost 4 bases, the J end lost 0 bases, and 13 bases lay between the germline ends. The CDR3 nucleotides are TGTGCCAGCAGCCTCCTAGGGGGGGGCTCTGGGGCCAACGTCCTGACTTTC. Translating gives CASSLLGGGSGANVLTF.

On this clone: The sample holds other DNA sequences that translate to the same CDR3. The J gene is TRBJ2-7, the V gene TRBV28, with a weak D call TRBD1 (6 bases). The CDR3 spans 14 residues. V lost 2 bases, J lost 0 bases, and 8 bases lay in between. CDR1 is MDHEN and CDR2 is SYDVKM in the germline V gene. As DNA, the CDR3 is TGTGCCAGCAGTTTACAGGGGAGCTCCTACGAGCAGTACTTC. It encodes CASSLQGSSYEQYF.

The V gene is TRBV5-1, the J gene TRBJ2-1; the D gene is possibly TRBD1 (6 bases). Germline lookup yields CDR1 SGHRS and CDR2 YFSETQ. The CDR3 extends over 13 amino acids. The V end was cut by 4 bases, the J end by 8 bases, with 13 bases between. The CDR3 DNA follows: TGCGCCAGCAGCAGGGGGAGATTGGATGAGCAGTTCTTC. Translated, it gives CASSRGRLDEQFF.

The chain is built from TRBV7-9 and TRBJ2-5, with 11 bases that match TRBD2. From germline, CDR1 is SEHNR and CDR2 FQNEAQ (reference sequence). This CDR3 has 14 amino acids. The junction had 5 bases not matched to a gene; V was cut back by 8 bases and J by 3 bases. The CDR3 nucleotides read TGTGCCAGCGGGCTAGCGGGAGGAAAAGAGACCCAGTACTTC. Amino acids: CASGLAGGKETQYF.

The chain uses TRBV6-1 and TRBJ1-2; 9 bases align to TRBD1. Germline CDR1 reads MNHNS; CDR2 reads SASEGT. J was trimmed by 5 bases and V by 2 bases; bases with no gene match: 6. The CDR3 is 15 residues long. CDR3: CASSEKGQGGYGYTF. Written as DNA, the CDR3 is TGTGCCAGCAGTGAAAAGGGACAGGGTGGGTATGGCTACACCTTC.

The chain is built from TRBV5-1 and TRBJ1-3; D gene ambiguous. The CDR3 is made up of 12 amino acids. Trimming removed 6 bases from V and 4 bases from J, with 8 bases in between. The germline gives CDR1 SGHRS, CDR2 YFSETQ. CDR3 nucleotide sequence: TGCGCCAGCAAGTCAGAGGGAAACACCATATATTTT. Its translation: CASKSEGNTIYF.

This chain joins TRBV28 and TRBJ2-1; 7 positions agree with TRBD2. Trimming removed 3 bases from V and 8 bases from J; junction bases left unmatched: 7. The CDR3 extends over 14 amino acids. The germline V gene encodes CDR1 MDHEN and CDR2 SYDVKM. DNA of the CDR3: TGTGCCAGCAGTTTCCGGACTAGAAGAGATGAGCAGTTCTTC. Protein sequence: CASSFRTRRDEQFF.

J is TRBJ2-1 and V is TRBV29-1, with TRBD1 identical over 8 bases. CDR1 and CDR2 from the germline V gene are SQVTM and ANQGSEA. J lost 0 bases, V lost 6 bases, and 1 base had no gene match. The CDR3 is 13 amino acids. The CDR3, as DNA: TGCAGCGTGGGACAGGACTCCTACAATGAGCAGTTCTTC. Translation gives CSVGQDSYNEQFF.

CDR3 in amino acids: CASSPLAGYYNEQFF. Written as DNA, the CDR3 is TGTGCCAGCAGCCCTCTAGCGGGATACTACAATGAGCAGTTCTTC. V gene TRBV7-2 combines with J gene TRBJ2-1; 9 nucleotides align to TRBD2. The CDR3 has 15 residues. Germline V gene lookup returns CDR1 SGHTA and CDR2 FQGNSA. The V and J ends lost 5 bases and 3 bases, in that order; junction bases with no gene match: 5.

Remarks on this clone: This same CDR3 is encoded by further DNA sequences in the sample. The rearrangement joins TRBV5-1 to TRBJ1-1; unclear D gene. This CDR3 comprises 13 residues. Germline CDR1 reads SGHRS; CDR2 reads YFSETQ. Trimming cost V 1 base and J 2 bases, with 6 bases left between them. The CDR3 protein is CASSLTGNTEAFF. The CDR3 nucleotides are TGCGCCAGCAGCTTGACCGGAAACACTGAAGCTTTCTTT.

The chain uses TRBV5-1 and TRBJ2-1; 7 bases match TRBD2. The CDR3 consists of 18 residues. V lost 1 base to trimming and J lost 5 bases; unmatched junction nucleotides: 15. CDR1 is SGHRS, CDR2 YFSETQ, per germline. The CDR3 region has the DNA TGCGCCAGCAGCTTGTCTCTACGGATGGGACTAAATCACAATGAGCAGTTCTTC. Residues: CASSLSLRMGLNHNEQFF.

The chain has TRBV19 and TRBJ1-5; 8 bases align to TRBD1. Per germline, CDR1 LNHDA and CDR2 SQIVND (reference sequence). The J segment lost 1 base and the V segment lost 2 bases, leaving 4 bases of the junction unmatched. The CDR3 covers 16 residues. This CDR3 reads CASSIPGTGSNQPQHF. CDR3 bases: TGTGCCAGTAGTATACCCGGGACAGGCAGCAATCAGCCCCAGCATTTT.

The chain employs TRBV4-1 and TRBJ2-7; 8 nucleotides align to TRBD1. CDR1 and CDR2 (germline): MGHRA, YSYEKL. The CDR3 loop spans 15 amino acids. The J segment lost 3 bases and the V segment lost 4 bases, leaving 8 bases of the junction unmatched. CDR3: CASSPWTGFVYEQYF. In DNA, the CDR3 is TGCGCCAGCAGCCCCTGGACAGGGTTTGTCTACGAGCAGTACTTC.

With regard to this clone: The same CDR3 arises from other DNA sequences in this sample as well. The chain recombines TRBV7-3 with TRBJ2-1, with D unresolved. The V gene lost 2 bases and the J gene lost 5 bases, with 7 bases spanning the gap. The CDR3 is 13 residues long. Germline-derived CDR1 and CDR2 are SGHTA and FQGTGA. The CDR3, as DNA: TGTGCCAGCAGCTTACGACCGAACAATGAGCAGTTCTTC. Translated: CASSLRPNNEQFF.

The rearrangement uses TRBV11-2 and TRBJ2-5; 7 bases are shared with TRBD2. V lost 6 bases and J lost 4; bases outside the gene matches: 14. This CDR3 comprises 16 residues. Looked up from germline, CDR1 is SGHAT and CDR2 is FQNNGV. This CDR3 is CASRTWGGSRGETQYF. In DNA, the CDR3 is TGTGCCAGCAGGACATGGGGCGGGAGTCGGGGAGAGACCCAGTACTTC.

The rearrangement joins TRBV9 to TRBJ2-1; TRBD2 matches at 13 bases. The CDR3 totals 17 residues. V lost 0 bases to trimming and J lost 8 bases; unmatched junction nucleotides: 8. Germline V gene lookup returns CDR1 SGDLS and CDR2 YYNGEE. The CDR3, as DNA: TGTGCCAGCAGCGTAGCTACTGGGACTAGCGGGATCGATGAGCAGTTCTTC. Translating it yields CASSVATGTSGIDEQFF.

This sequence joins TRBV10-3 and TRBJ1-4, with a tentative D call TRBD1 (5 bases). The V gene's germline CDR1 is ENHRY and CDR2 SYGVKD. The CDR3 runs to 16 residues. Deletions cut 2 bases from V and 0 bases from J, with 10 bases between. The CDR3 reads CAISEGPTATNEKLFF. The CDR3 DNA sequence: TGTGCCATCAGTGAGGGGCCGACAGCAACTAATGAAAAACTGTTTTTT.

J is TRBJ2-4 and V is TRBV4-1; the D gene is possibly TRBD1 (6 bases). This CDR3 contains 16 residues. CDR1 MGHRA and CDR2 YSYEKL come from the germline V gene. V shed 5 bases and J shed 0 bases, with 14 bases lying between them. CDR3 sequence: CASSVLDSLAKNIQYF. The CDR3 nucleotides are TGCGCCAGCAGCGTGTTGGACAGCCTAGCCAAAAACATTCAGTACTTC.